These 10 T cell receptor beta chains came from one sample sequenced in a study of T cells after yellow fever vaccination. One entry per CDR3 protein, called by TCRdb with MiXCR from the 5' RACE reads. The table shows a few hundred thousand distinct CDR3 sequences, with under 14% occurring only once. The sample here was PBMCs, taken on the day of the first yellow fever vaccination. These receptors came from a man younger than 35 who received the YFV17D yellow fever vaccine.

V gene TRBV6-5 combines with J gene TRBJ2-4; D is undetermined. The CDR3 sequence is 15 residues long. Germline V lookup: CDR1 MNHEY, CDR2 SVGAGI. Trimming left V 4 bases short and J 2 bases short, with 12 bases between. The CDR3 loop reads CASSSRWVPKNIQYF. The CDR3, as DNA: TGTGCCAGCAGTTCGCGTTGGGTCCCCAAAAACATTCAGTACTTC.

This rearrangement joins TRBV5-4 to TRBJ1-3; a possible D gene is TRBD1 (6 bases). Trimming took off 0 bases at V and 0 bases at J, with 7 bases between the two ends. The CDR3 runs 15 residues. The germline CDR1 and CDR2 sequences are SGHNT and YYREEE (reference sequence). This CDR3 reads CASSLAGVSGNTIYF. The CDR3, as DNA: TGTGCCAGCAGCTTGGCAGGGGTCTCTGGAAACACCATATATTTT.

This clonotype occurred a few times. The genes are TRBV5-1 and TRBJ2-1, with a tentative D call TRBD1 (5 bases). Germline V gene data show CDR1 as SGHRS and CDR2 as YFSETQ. The CDR3 covers 13 residues. V was cut by 4 bases and J by 4 bases, with 9 bases left in between. This CDR3 is CASSVTAYNEQFF. CDR3 bases: TGCGCCAGCAGCGTGACAGCTTACAATGAGCAGTTCTTC.

This clonotype was observed a few times. The chain links TRBV5-6 to TRBJ2-1, with TRBD2 matching over 13 bases. V was clipped by 0 bases and J by 9 bases; unmatched bases: 9. CDR3 length: 17 amino acids. CDR1 SGHDT and CDR2 YYEEEE come from the germline V gene. This CDR3 is CASSLGFSTSGGIEQFF. In DNA form, the CDR3 reads TGTGCCAGCAGCTTGGGCTTCTCGACTAGCGGGGGGATTGAGCAGTTCTTC.

V and J are TRBV3-1 and TRBJ2-1; 10 positions agree with TRBD1. This CDR3 is 15 amino acids long. Losses at the gene ends were 2 bases for V and 3 bases for J; bases not matched to a gene: 1. The germline CDR1 and CDR2 sequences are LGHDT and YNNKEL (reference sequence). The CDR3 loop is CASSQRDRGYNEQFF. The CDR3 bases are TGTGCCAGCAGCCAACGGGACAGGGGCTACAATGAGCAGTTCTTC.

The gene calls are TRBV4-1 and TRBJ2-5, with 9 nucleotides matching TRBD2. This CDR3 spans 15 amino acids. Germline CDR1 and CDR2: MGHRA and YSYEKL. J gave up 5 bases and V 3 bases, and 7 bases lay outside the gene matches. CDR3 coding DNA: TGCGCCAGCAGCCACTGGGGACTAGCTCGCGAGACCCAGTACTTC. Protein: CASSHWGLARETQYF.

A few counts support this clonotype. The genes are TRBV7-8 and TRBJ1-4; 10 bases map to TRBD1. The germline V gene has CDR1 SGHVS and CDR2 FQNEAQ. The CDR3 totals 17 residues. J lost 7 bases, V lost 1 base, and 9 bases had no gene match. DNA of the CDR3: TGTGCCAGCAGCTTAGAACCACCGGGACAGGGGAGTGAAAAACTGTTTTTT. Translating gives CASSLEPPGQGSEKLFF.

This clonotype has a count of ten or more. The chain has TRBV12-3 or TRBV12-4 and TRBJ1-2; possibly TRBD1 for D (6 bases). V was pared by 3 bases and J by 6 bases, with 29 bases between. The CDR3 is 19 amino acids. The CDR3 loop is CASSFSAPGADGGFNGYTF. In DNA form, the CDR3 reads TGTGCCAGCAGTTTCTCAGCTCCGGGGGCTGACGGGGGTTTTAATGGCTACACCTTC.

J is TRBJ2-5 and V is TRBV7-8; D could derive from TRBD1 or TRBD2 (5 bases each). Germline V gene lookup returns CDR1 SGHVS and CDR2 FQNEAQ. This CDR3 spans 14 amino acids. The CDR3 here is CSSTLGQGGETQYF. For the CDR3, the DNA is TGTAGCAGCACCCTAGGGCAGGGCGGGGAGACCCAGTACTTC.

This clonotype occurred many times. This chain joins TRBV5-6 and TRBJ2-5; unclear D gene. Deletions cut 0 bases from V and 6 bases from J, with 12 bases between. The CDR3 runs to 14 residues. Per germline, CDR1 SGHDT and CDR2 YYEEEE. CDR3 nucleotide sequence: TGTGCCAGCAGCTTGGACGGCCAGCTACAGACCCAGTACTTC. It yields the protein CASSLDGQLQTQYF.